Detailed here is one T cell receptor beta chain. These data originate in a study of T-cell memory formation after mild COVID-19. This CDR3 comprises 14 residues. Germline loops: CDR1 SGHRS, CDR2 YFSETQ. The trim removed 2 bases at V and 7 bases at J, leaving 6 bases unmatched. TCRdb re-analysed the 5' RACE reads in MiXCR, keeping a single row per CDR3 protein. Here the sample spans roughly 200,000 distinct CDR3 sequences, around 21% being singletons. The J gene is TRBJ2-1, the V gene TRBV5-1, with TRBD2 matching over 7 bases. The TCR comes from an adult woman who had mild COVID-19 (a few samples of this study predate the infection). Cell type and time point are not known. Material for sequencing was PBMCs or a T cell subset sorted from them (not recorded which). CDR3 protein: CASSLGEGPNEQFF. The CDR3, as DNA: TGCGCCAGCAGCTTAGGGGAGGGCCCAAATGAGCAGTTCTTC. Full variable domain (remainder filled in from reference TRBV5-1 and TRBJ2-1): KAGVTQTPRYLIKTRGQQVTLSCSPISGHRSVSWYQQTPGQGLQFLFEYFSETQRNKGNFPGRFSGRQFSNSRSEMNVSTLELGDSALYLCASSLGEGPNEQFFGPGTRLTVL.